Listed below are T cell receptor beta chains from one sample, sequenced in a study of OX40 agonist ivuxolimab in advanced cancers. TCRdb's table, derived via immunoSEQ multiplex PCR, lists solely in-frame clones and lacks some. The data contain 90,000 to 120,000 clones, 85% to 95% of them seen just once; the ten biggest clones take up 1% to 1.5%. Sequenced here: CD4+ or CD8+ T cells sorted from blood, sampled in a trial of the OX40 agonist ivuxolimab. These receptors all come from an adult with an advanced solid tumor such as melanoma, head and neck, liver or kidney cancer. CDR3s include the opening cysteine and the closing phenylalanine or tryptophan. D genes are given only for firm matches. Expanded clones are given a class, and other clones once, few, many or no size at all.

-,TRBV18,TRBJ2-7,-,CASSSSHERGAYEQYF,TGTGCCAGCTCATCGAGTCACGAGCGTGGGGCCTACGAGCAGTACTTC
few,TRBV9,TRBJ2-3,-,CASSVASPDTQYF,TGTGCCAGCAGCGTAGCTTCCCCAGATACGCAGTATTTT
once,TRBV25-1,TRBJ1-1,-,CASKRGGNTEAFF,TGTGCCAGCAAGCGGGGAGGGAACACTGAAGCTTTCTTT
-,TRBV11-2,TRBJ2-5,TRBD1,CASSHPGTAVPRQETQYF,TGTGCCAGCAGCCACCCCGGGACAGCGGTCCCCCGACAAGAGACCCAGTACTTC
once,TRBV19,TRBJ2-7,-,CASSSTGSEQYF,TGTGCCAGTAGTAGTACAGGGAGCGAGCAGTACTTC
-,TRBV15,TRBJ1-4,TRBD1,CATSRGGQDNEKLFF,TGTGCCACCAGCAGAGGGGGACAGGATAATGAAAAACTGTTTTTT
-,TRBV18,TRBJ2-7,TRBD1,CASSAGTGGYEQYF,TGTGCCAGCTCCGCCGGGACAGGGGGCTACGAGCAGTACTTC
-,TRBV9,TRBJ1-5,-,CASSAERGEPQHF,TGTGCCAGCAGCGCCGAAAGGGGGGAGCCCCAGCATTTT
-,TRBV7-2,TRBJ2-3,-,CASSSDSLERGTQYF,TGTGCCAGCAGCTCGGACAGTCTCGAGCGGGGTACGCAGTATTTT
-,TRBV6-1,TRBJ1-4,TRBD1,CASGDRAEEKLFF,TGTGCCAGCGGGGACAGGGCAGAAGAAAAACTGTTTTTT
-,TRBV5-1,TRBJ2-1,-,CASSLGHTGRGNEQFF,TGCGCCAGCAGCTTGGGGCATACAGGGCGGGGGAATGAGCAGTTCTTC
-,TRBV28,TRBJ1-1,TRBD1,CASSRTGGTEAFF,TGTGCCAGCAGTCGGACAGGGGGCACTGAAGCTTTCTTT
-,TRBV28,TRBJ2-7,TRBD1,CASSPGTGGSYEQYF,TGTGCCAGCAGCCCCGGGACAGGGGGCAGCTACGAGCAGTACTTC
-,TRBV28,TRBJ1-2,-,CASSLEGKSGYTF,TGTGCCAGCAGTTTGGAGGGGAAGAGTGGCTACACCTTC
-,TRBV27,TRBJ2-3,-,CASSPLGADTQYF,TGTGCCAGCAGTCCACTAGGAGCAGATACGCAGTATTTT
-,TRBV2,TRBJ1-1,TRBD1,CASSESSTGATEAFF,TGTGCCAGCAGTGAAAGTAGTACAGGGGCGACTGAAGCTTTCTTT